The entry below describes one TCR beta chain. Its antigen is still unknown. This record comes from a study of cytomegalovirus exposure and HLA in healthy donors. Study results and limitations: Earlier results showed most TCR beta V segments being productive about 90% or about 30% of the time. Most likely, a cluster of highly shared sequence variants arose as a sequencing artifact.

This CDR3 comprises 13 residues. V was clipped by 7 bases and J by 2 bases, with 11 bases between them. CDR1 and CDR2 (germline): SQVTM, ANQGSEA. This PCR relied on a set of 60 Vbeta primers and 13 Jbeta primers. Assay used: immunoSEQ multiplex PCR; TCRdb lists only in-frame clones, some missing. The sample carries 150,000 to 200,000 clones, approximately 84% recorded once. The TCR originated in a girl less than two years old in good health and CMV-seronegative. The V and J genes are TRBV29-1 and TRBJ1-4; possibly TRBD1 for D (5 bases). Source material: PBMCs. CDR3 amino acids: CSAKGATNEKLFF. Written as DNA, the CDR3 is TGCAGCGCAAAAGGGGCCACTAATGAAAAACTGTTTTTT.